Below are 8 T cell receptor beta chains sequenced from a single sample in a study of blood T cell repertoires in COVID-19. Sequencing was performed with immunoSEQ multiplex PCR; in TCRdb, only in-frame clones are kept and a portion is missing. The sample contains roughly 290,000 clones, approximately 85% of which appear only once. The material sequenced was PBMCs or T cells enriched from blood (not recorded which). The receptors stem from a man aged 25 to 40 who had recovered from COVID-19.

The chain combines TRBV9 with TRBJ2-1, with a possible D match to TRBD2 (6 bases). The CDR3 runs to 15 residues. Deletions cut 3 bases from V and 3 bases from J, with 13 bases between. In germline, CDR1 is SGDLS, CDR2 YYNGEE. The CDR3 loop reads CASSAGTYFYNEQFF. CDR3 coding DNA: TGTGCCAGCAGCGCCGGGACTTATTTCTACAATGAGCAGTTCTTC. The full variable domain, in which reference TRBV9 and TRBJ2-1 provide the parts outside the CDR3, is DSGVTQTPKHLITATGQRVTLRCSPRSGDLSVYWYQQSLDQGLQFLIQYYNGEERAKGNILERFSAQQFPDLHSELNLSSLELGDSALYFCASSAGTYFYNEQFFGPGTRLTVL.

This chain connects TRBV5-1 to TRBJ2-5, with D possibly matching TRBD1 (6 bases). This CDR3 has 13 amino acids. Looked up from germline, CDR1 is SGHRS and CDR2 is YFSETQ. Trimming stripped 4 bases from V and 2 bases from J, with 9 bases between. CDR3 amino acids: CASSRDTQETQYF. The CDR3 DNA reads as TGCGCCAGCAGCCGGGACACGCAAGAGACCCAGTACTTC.

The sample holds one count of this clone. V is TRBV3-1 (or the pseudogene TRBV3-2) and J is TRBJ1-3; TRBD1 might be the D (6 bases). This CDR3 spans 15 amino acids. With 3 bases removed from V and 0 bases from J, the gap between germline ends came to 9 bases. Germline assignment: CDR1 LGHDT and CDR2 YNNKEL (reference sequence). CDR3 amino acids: CASSQGAFSGNTIYF. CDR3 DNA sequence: TGTGCCAGCAGCCAGGGGGCCTTCTCTGGAAACACCATATATTTT.

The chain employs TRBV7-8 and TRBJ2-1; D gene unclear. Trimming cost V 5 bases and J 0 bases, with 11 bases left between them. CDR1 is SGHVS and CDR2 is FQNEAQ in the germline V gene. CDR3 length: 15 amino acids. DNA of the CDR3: TGTGCCAGCAGCACCCGGTCGGGCTCCTACAATGAGCAGTTCTTC. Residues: CASSTRSGSYNEQFF.

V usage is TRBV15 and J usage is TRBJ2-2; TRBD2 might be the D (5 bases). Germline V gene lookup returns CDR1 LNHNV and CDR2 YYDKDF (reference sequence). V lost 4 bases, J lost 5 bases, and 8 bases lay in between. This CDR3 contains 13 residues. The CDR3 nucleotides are TGTGCCACCAGCATTCGAGGGACCGGGGAGCTGTTTTTT. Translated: CATSIRGTGELFF.

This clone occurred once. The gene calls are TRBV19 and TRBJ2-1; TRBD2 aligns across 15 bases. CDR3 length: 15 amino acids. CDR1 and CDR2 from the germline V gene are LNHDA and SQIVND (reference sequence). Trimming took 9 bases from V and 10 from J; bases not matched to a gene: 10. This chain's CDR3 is CASAPGLAGGSEQFF. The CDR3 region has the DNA TGTGCCAGCGCCCCCGGACTAGCGGGGGGGTCGGAGCAGTTCTTC.

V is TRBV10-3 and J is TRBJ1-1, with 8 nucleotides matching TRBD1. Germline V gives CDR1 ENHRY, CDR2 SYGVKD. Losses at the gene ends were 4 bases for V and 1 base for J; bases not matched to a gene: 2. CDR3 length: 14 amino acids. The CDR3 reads CAISGQGRNTEAFF. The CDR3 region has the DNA TGTGCCATCAGTGGACAGGGGAGGAACACTGAAGCTTTCTTT.

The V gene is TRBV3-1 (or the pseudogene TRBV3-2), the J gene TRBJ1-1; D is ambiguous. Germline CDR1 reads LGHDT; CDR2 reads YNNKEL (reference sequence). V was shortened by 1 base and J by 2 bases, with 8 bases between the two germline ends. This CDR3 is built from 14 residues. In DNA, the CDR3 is TGTGCCAGCAGCCAAGTTGCTCTAAACACTGAAGCTTTCTTT. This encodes CASSQVALNTEAFF.